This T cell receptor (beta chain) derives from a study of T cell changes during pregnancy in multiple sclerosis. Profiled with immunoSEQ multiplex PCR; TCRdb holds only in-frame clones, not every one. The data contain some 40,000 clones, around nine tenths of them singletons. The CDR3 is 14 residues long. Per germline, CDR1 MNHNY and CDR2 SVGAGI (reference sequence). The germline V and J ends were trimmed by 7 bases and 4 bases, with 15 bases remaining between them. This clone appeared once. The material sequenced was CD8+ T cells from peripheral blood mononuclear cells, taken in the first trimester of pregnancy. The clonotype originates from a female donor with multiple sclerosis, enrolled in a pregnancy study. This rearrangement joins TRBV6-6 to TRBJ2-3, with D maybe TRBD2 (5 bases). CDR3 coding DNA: TGTGCCAGCATCACATCCGGGGATGCAGATACGCAGTATTTT. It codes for CASITSGDADTQYF.